The 21 T cell receptor beta chains below come from one sample, sequenced in a study of blood T cell repertoires in COVID-19. Some clones are missing from TCRdb's copy, which holds only in-frame ones; the method was immunoSEQ multiplex PCR. The sample yields approximately 240,000 clones, about nine tenths seen once. Sequenced input: PBMCs or T cells enriched from blood (not recorded which). Receptors originate from a young woman with acute COVID-19.

This sequence joins TRBV5-1 and TRBJ2-2, with 7 bases matching TRBD1. The CDR3 covers 15 residues. V dropped 5 bases and J dropped 2; count of bases not matched to a gene: 6. Germline V gene data show CDR1 as SGHRS and CDR2 as YFSETQ. In nucleotides, the CDR3 is TGCGCCAGCAGACCCGGGACAGTTAACACCGGGGAGCTGTTTTTT. Protein product: CASRPGTVNTGELFF.

This rearrangement joins TRBV7-6 to TRBJ2-3; 8 positions agree with TRBD2. Trimming cost V 1 base and J 6 bases; bases outside gene matches: 6. This CDR3 is built from 15 residues. CDR1 and CDR2 (germline): SGHVS, FNYEAQ. This CDR3 is CASSLVGGGRDTQYF. The CDR3, as DNA: TGTGCCAGCAGCTTAGTAGGCGGGGGGCGTGATACGCAGTATTTT.

This clone was picked up a small number of times. The genes are TRBV9 and TRBJ1-1; D not resolved. Germline V gene data show CDR1 as SGDLS and CDR2 as YYNGEE. The CDR3 loop spans 13 amino acids. V lost 0 bases and J 3 bases, leaving 6 bases between the germline ends. The CDR3, as DNA: TGTGCCAGCAGCGTAGCCGGGGACACTGAAGCTTTCTTT. Translated: CASSVAGDTEAFF.

V is TRBV29-1 and J is TRBJ2-1; 7 bases are a match to TRBD1. Germline V lookup: CDR1 SQVTM, CDR2 ANQGSEA. The CDR3 runs to 15 residues. The ends lost 5 bases at V and 0 bases at J; junction bases unmatched: 7. The CDR3 protein is CSVKGQTISYNEQFF. CDR3 bases: TGCAGCGTTAAGGGACAGACGATCTCCTACAATGAGCAGTTCTTC.

This clone was seen just once. This chain joins TRBV27 and TRBJ1-5; D is uncertain. Trimming took 2 bases from V and 4 from J, leaving 6 bases between them. CDR1 MNHEY and CDR2 SMNVEV come from the germline V gene (reference sequence). The length of the CDR3 is 13 residues. CDR3 bases: TGTGCCAGCAGTTTAGCAGATAATCAGCCCCAGCATTTT. Translated, it gives CASSLADNQPQHF.

The genes are TRBV28 and TRBJ2-2; TRBD1 matches 9 bases. The CDR3 has 16 amino acids. With V trimmed by 5 bases and J by 6 bases, 10 bases remained unmatched. Germline assignment: CDR1 MDHEN and CDR2 SYDVKM. The CDR3, as DNA: TGTGCCAGCAGTGAGATACAGGGGGCTTCGGCCGGGGAGCTGTTTTTT. Protein: CASSEIQGASAGELFF.

The V and J genes are TRBV28 and TRBJ2-7; possibly TRBD1 for D (6 bases). The V gene's germline CDR1 is MDHEN and CDR2 SYDVKM. Trimming took off 4 bases at V and 0 bases at J, with 10 bases between the two ends. CDR3 length: 14 amino acids. This chain's CDR3 is CASSSLGASYEQYF. The CDR3 coding sequence is TGTGCCAGCAGTTCACTGGGGGCCTCCTACGAGCAGTACTTC.

The genes are TRBV5-6 and TRBJ2-1; 8 nucleotides agree with TRBD2. This CDR3 spans 15 amino acids. J lost 4 bases, V lost 3 bases, and 6 bases had no gene match. CDR1 is SGHDT, CDR2 YYEEEE, per germline. The CDR3 sequence: CASSSPGLGYNEQFF. DNA for the CDR3: TGTGCCAGCAGCTCTCCGGGACTAGGGTACAATGAGCAGTTCTTC.

V is TRBV28 and J is TRBJ1-5; tentative D call: TRBD1 (5 bases). CDR1 is MDHEN and CDR2 is SYDVKM in the germline V gene. Between the trimmed V and J ends, which lost 8 bases and 7 bases, there was a span of 12 bases. The CDR3 is 12 residues long. The CDR3, as DNA: TGTGCCAGCGGCAGGGTATTCCAGCCCCAGCATTTT. Protein: CASGRVFQPQHF. The full variable domain, with the rest looked up from reference TRBV28 and TRBJ1-5, is DVKVTQSSRYLVKRTGEKVFLECVQDMDHENMFWYRQDPGLGLRLIYFSYDVKMKEKGDIPEGYSVSREKKERFSLILESASTNQTSMYLCASGRVFQPQHFGDGTRLSIL.

This chain connects TRBV6-5 to TRBJ2-7; 8 positions match TRBD2. Looked up from germline, CDR1 is MNHEY and CDR2 is SVGAGI. J gave up 2 bases and V 4 bases, and 7 bases lay outside the gene matches. The CDR3 has 15 residues. In DNA, the CDR3 is TGTGCCAGCAGTTCCGGGGGGGGACTTCCCTACGAGCAGTACTTC. This gives the protein CASSSGGGLPYEQYF.

The chain joins TRBV28 to TRBJ2-7; tentative D call: TRBD2 (5 bases). Germline V gives CDR1 MDHEN, CDR2 SYDVKM. The CDR3 is 16 amino acids. V was cut by 4 bases and J by 7 bases, with 23 bases left in between. DNA for the CDR3: TGTGCCAGCAGTTCCAGGCAGCGCGCCTGGAGGAGGGAGCAGTACTTC. This encodes CASSSRQRAWRREQYF. The entire variable domain, with the rest obtained from reference TRBV28 and TRBJ2-7, is as follows: DVKVTQSSRYLVKRTGEKVFLECVQDMDHENMFWYRQDPGLGLRLIYFSYDVKMKEKGDIPEGYSVSREKKERFSLILESASTNQTSMYLCASSSRQRAWRREQYFGPGTRLTVT.

The chain recombines TRBV5-8 with TRBJ2-7, with 7 positions matching TRBD2. The CDR3 runs 13 residues. In germline, CDR1 is SGHTS, CDR2 YDEGEE. The V and J ends lost 4 bases and 3 bases, in that order; junction bases with no gene match: 4. The chain's CDR3 is CASSPGLDYEQYF. The CDR3 nucleotides read TGTGCCAGCAGCCCAGGACTAGACTACGAGCAGTACTTC.

This chain connects TRBV11-2 to TRBJ2-7, with D perhaps matching TRBD2 (6 bases). The CDR3 loop spans 11 amino acids. Germline values: CDR1 SGHAT, CDR2 FQNNGV. The CDR3 loop reads CGTGRGYEQYF. The CDR3 bases are TGTGGTACGGGCCGGGGGTACGAGCAGTACTTC.

This clone came up once. The chain recombines TRBV18 with TRBJ2-1, with D uncertain. CDR1 and CDR2 (germline): KGHSH, LQKENI. The germline V and J ends were trimmed by 3 bases and 0 bases, with 6 bases remaining between them. This CDR3 spans 14 amino acids. The CDR3 is CASSPAGSYNEQFF. CDR3 coding DNA: TGTGCCAGCTCACCGGCAGGCTCCTACAATGAGCAGTTCTTC. Full variable domain (outside the CDR3, taken from reference TRBV18 and TRBJ2-1): NAGVMQNPRHLVRRRGQEARLRCSPMKGHSHVYWYRQLPEEGLKFMVYLQKENIIDESGMPKERFSAEFPKEGPSILRIQQVVRGDSAAYFCASSPAGSYNEQFFGPGTRLTVL.

The J gene is TRBJ2-7, the V gene TRBV19; TRBD2 matches at 15 bases. The germline gives CDR1 LNHDA, CDR2 SQIVND (reference sequence). J gave up 5 bases and V 5 bases, and 13 bases lay outside the gene matches. The CDR3 covers 18 residues. The DNA of the CDR3 is TGTGCCAGTAGTTCTCTCGGACTAGCGGGAGGGCGAGACAACGAGCAGTACTTC. Its protein product is CASSSLGLAGGRDNEQYF.

The rearrangement links TRBV5-1 to TRBJ2-1; 8 positions match TRBD2. CDR1 and CDR2 from the germline V gene are SGHRS and YFSETQ. The CDR3 is 15 amino acids. The ends lost 0 bases at V and 8 bases at J; junction bases unmatched: 7. The CDR3 reads CASSLAGLALDEQFF. As DNA, the CDR3 is TGCGCCAGCAGCTTGGCAGGACTAGCTCTCGATGAGCAGTTCTTC.

V and J are TRBV11-2 and TRBJ2-3, with 8 positions matching TRBD2. CDR3 length: 18 amino acids. V lost 0 bases to trimming and J lost 3 bases; unmatched junction nucleotides: 11. The germline V gene encodes CDR1 SGHAT and CDR2 FQNNGV. The CDR3 coding sequence is TGTGCCAGCAGCTTAGATATACTAGCGGTTAAACTTACAGATACGCAGTATTTT. It codes for CASSLDILAVKLTDTQYF.

J is TRBJ1-3 and V is TRBV14; D is undetermined. The CDR3 is 16 amino acids. Trimming pared 2 bases from V and 1 base from J, leaving 12 bases between. From germline, CDR1 is SGHDN and CDR2 FVKESK. CDR3 loop: CASSQTLPRSGNTIYF. As DNA, the CDR3 is TGTGCCAGCAGCCAAACTCTCCCGAGATCTGGAAACACCATATATTTT.

This chain uses TRBV5-6 with TRBJ2-1, with D possibly TRBD1 on 8 matching bases. V lost 4 bases and J lost 0, with 14 bases in between. The CDR3 is 16 amino acids. CDR1 is SGHDT, CDR2 YYEEEE, per germline. The chain's CDR3 is CASSPQGGSSYNEQFF. CDR3 sequence (DNA): TGTGCCAGCAGCCCACAGGGGGGGAGCTCCTACAATGAGCAGTTCTTC.

This clone was seen more than once but under ten times. The chain employs TRBV4-1 and TRBJ2-7, with 7 bases aligning to TRBD1. With V trimmed by 1 base and J by 5 bases, 8 bases remained unmatched. The length of the CDR3 is 15 residues. The germline V gene encodes CDR1 MGHRA and CDR2 YSYEKL. The CDR3 loop reads CASSQVRGGTHEQYF. As DNA, the CDR3 is TGCGCCAGCAGCCAAGTGCGAGGGGGCACTCACGAGCAGTACTTC.

The V gene is TRBV3-1 (or the pseudogene TRBV3-2), the J gene TRBJ1-1; 8 nucleotides agree with TRBD1. The CDR3 has 13 residues. Germline CDR1 reads LGHDT; CDR2 reads YNNKEL (reference sequence). The trim removed 0 bases at V and 10 bases at J, leaving 4 bases unmatched. CDR3 residues: CASSQDYTGGAFF. CDR3 DNA: TGTGCCAGCAGCCAAGACTACACAGGGGGAGCTTTCTTT.